This note documents a single T cell receptor beta chain sequence. What it recognizes is unknown. The table came from immunoSEQ multiplex PCR; TCRdb's copy has only in-frame clones and leaves some out. The profile shows about 2.4 million clones, over 85% of them singletons. Each donor was a Caucasian adult residing in Nashville, Tennessee. This entry is derived from a study of shared clonotypes between healthy human individuals. Across the study: CD8 memory received one plate per donor, CD8 naive two, CD4 memory three and CD4 naive three.

There are 14 residues in the CDR3. Trimming pared 6 bases from V and 0 bases from J, leaving 11 bases between. CDR1 is SGHVS and CDR2 is FNYEAQ in the germline V gene. Findings of the study overall: Generation probabilities were higher for clonotypes shared across all four sorted-subset donors than for unshared ones. Sharing of clonotypes among donors was expected to vary with sequencing depth.

The gene calls are TRBV7-6 and TRBJ1-1; TRBD1 is a possible D gene (5 bases). Sequences were obtained from naive CD4+ T cells from PBMCs. The sample's subset: CD45RA+ positively selected. The source of this sequence is a man between 18 and 29 years old in good health. Some clones in this sample may be carry-over from other donors' samples. CDR3 in amino acids: CASSPLTVNTEAFF. As DNA, the CDR3 is TGTGCCAGCAGTCCACTGACAGTGAACACTGAAGCTTTCTTT.